Each of the 26 T cell receptor beta chains below was sequenced from the same sample in a study of cytomegalovirus exposure and HLA in healthy donors. The primer mix had 60 Vbeta and 13 Jbeta primers. TCRdb's table, derived via immunoSEQ multiplex PCR, lists solely in-frame clones and lacks some. The table includes approximately 92,000 clones, about two thirds detected once. Source material: PBMCs. The receptors here all came from a man between 60 and 70 years old in good health and CMV-seronegative.

The J gene is TRBJ2-7, the V gene TRBV19, with 10 bases aligning to TRBD2. The V gene's germline CDR1 is LNHDA and CDR2 SQIVND (reference sequence). V lost 3 bases to trimming and J lost 3 bases; unmatched junction nucleotides: 5. The CDR3 is 15 amino acids. Written as DNA, the CDR3 is TGTGCCAGTAGTATCGCTAGCGGGGGTCTCTACGAGCAGTACTTC. The encoded protein is CASSIASGGLYEQYF. The full variable domain, in which reference TRBV19 and TRBJ2-7 provide the parts outside the CDR3, is DGGITQSPKYLFRKEGQNVTLSCEQNLNHDAMYWYRQDPGQGLRLIYYSQIVNDFQKGDIAEGYSVSREKKESFPLTVTSAQKNPTAFYLCASSIASGGLYEQYFGPGTRLTVT.

V is TRBV5-1 and J is TRBJ2-3, with D perhaps TRBD2 (6 bases). The germline CDR1 and CDR2 sequences are SGHRS and YFSETQ. The CDR3 is made up of 17 amino acids. The V end was cut by 0 bases, the J end by 0 bases, with 14 bases between. The CDR3 reads CASSLGGMRGSTDTQYF. The CDR3 bases are TGCGCCAGCAGCTTGGGGGGTATGCGGGGCAGCACAGATACGCAGTATTTT.

This sequence joins TRBV7-2 and TRBJ2-7, with 8 bases lining up with TRBD1. Germline V lookup: CDR1 SGHTA, CDR2 FQGNSA. The CDR3 runs 14 residues. Germline trimming cut 3 bases from V and 0 bases from J; bases unmatched to any gene: 1. CDR3 DNA: TGTGCCAGCAGCTTTACAGGGGGCTCCTACGAGCAGTACTTC. The encoded protein is CASSFTGGSYEQYF. The entire variable domain, with the rest obtained from reference TRBV7-2 and TRBJ2-7, is as follows: GAGVSQSPSNKVTEKGKDVELRCDPISGHTALYWYRQSLGQGLEFLIYFQGNSAPDKSGLPSDRFSAERTGGSVSTLTIQRTQQEDSAVYLCASSFTGGSYEQYFGPGTRLTVT.

The chain joins TRBV4-1 to TRBJ1-4; D gene uncertain. The CDR3 contains 13 residues. The germline V gene has CDR1 MGHRA and CDR2 YSYEKL. Deletions cut 4 bases from V and 5 bases from J, with 8 bases between. CDR3 in amino acids: CASSRWRNEKLFF. CDR3 coding DNA: TGCGCCAGCAGCCGGTGGAGGAATGAAAAACTGTTTTTT.

The chain combines TRBV21-1 with TRBJ2-7; the table's D call of TRBD1 was not tested on the DNA. TRBV21-1 is reported as a pseudogene. CDR3 length equals 15 residues. The CDR3 DNA reads as TGTGCCAGCAGCAACTATCTAGGGGGACGCGGCGAGCAGTACTTC. Translated: CASSNYLGGRGEQYF.

The rearrangement links TRBV5-6 to TRBJ1-2; the match to TRBD1 covers 8 bases. J lost 4 bases, V lost 7 bases, and 9 bases had no gene match. Germline CDR1 and CDR2: SGHDT and YYEEEE. CDR3 length equals 14 residues. CDR3 sequence reads: CASGRAGGTYGYTF. The CDR3 DNA is TGTGCCAGCGGAAGGGCAGGGGGCACCTATGGCTACACCTTC.

This clone was seen only a few times. The gene calls are TRBV9 and TRBJ2-1, with TRBD2 matching over 14 bases. V lost 3 bases, J lost 4 bases, and 18 bases stayed unmatched. Germline CDR1 SGDLS, CDR2 YYNGEE. CDR3 length: 21 residues. CDR3: CASSETTGYRLAGGPYNEQFF. In nucleotides, the CDR3 is TGTGCCAGCAGCGAGACAACGGGATACCGACTAGCGGGGGGGCCGTACAATGAGCAGTTCTTC.

The V gene is TRBV10-2, the J gene TRBJ2-3; unclear D gene. CDR1 is WSHSY, CDR2 SAAADI, per germline. Trimming stripped 2 bases from V and 4 bases from J, with 10 bases between. The CDR3 sequence is 14 residues long. CDR3 DNA sequence: TGCGCCAGCAGTGAGCGAGAGCCCGCAGATACGCAGTATTTT. Its protein product is CASSEREPADTQYF.

The genes are TRBV10-3 and TRBJ2-7, with 11 bases aligning to TRBD2. The junction had 6 bases not matched to a gene; V was cut back by 3 bases and J by 5 bases. From germline, CDR1 is ENHRY and CDR2 SYGVKD. CDR3 length: 15 residues. The CDR3 DNA follows: TGTGCCATCAGTGAAATAGCGGGAGGGGAAAACGAGCAGTACTTC. Translated, it gives CAISEIAGGENEQYF.

The chain links TRBV2 to TRBJ1-2; the D is unclear. This CDR3 spans 13 amino acids. Germline V gene data show CDR1 as SNHLY and CDR2 as FYNNEI. Trimming pared 6 bases from V and 2 bases from J, leaving 10 bases between. CDR3 nucleotide sequence: TGTGCCAGCAGCCTACAGACGAACTATGGCTACACCTTC. It is translated as CASSLQTNYGYTF.

This chain uses TRBV19 with TRBJ1-1; TRBD1 is a possible D gene (6 bases). Germline CDR1 LNHDA, CDR2 SQIVND (reference sequence). V was cut by 8 bases and J by 6 bases, with 16 bases left in between. The length of the CDR3 is 13 residues. CDR3 in amino acids: CASGLQGGSEAFF. CDR3 nucleotide sequence: TGTGCCAGTGGCTTACAGGGTGGGTCTGAAGCTTTCTTT.

This chain connects TRBV5-6 to TRBJ2-7; D is unclear. CDR3 length equals 15 residues. Germline CDR1 and CDR2: SGHDT and YYEEEE. V was trimmed by 1 base and J by 4 bases, leaving 15 bases between them. The chain's CDR3 is CASSLNPSGQYEQYF. CDR3 bases: TGTGCCAGCAGCTTGAATCCGTCTGGCCAGTACGAGCAGTACTTC. The full variable domain, in which reference TRBV5-6 and TRBJ2-7 provide the parts outside the CDR3, is DAGVTQSPTHLIKTRGQQVTLRCSPKSGHDTVSWYQQALGQGPQFIFQYYEEEERQRGNFPDRFSGHQFPNYSSELNVNALLLGDSALYLCASSLNPSGQYEQYFGPGTRLTVT.

This chain uses TRBV6-1 with TRBJ2-3; 9 nucleotides match TRBD2. Germline V gene lookup returns CDR1 MNHNS and CDR2 SASEGT. After removal of 4 bases from V and 6 bases from J, the junction contained 14 bases not matched to a gene. The CDR3 sequence is 17 residues long. In DNA, the CDR3 is TGTGCCAGCAGTGTACGCGGGGGGGGGACTTCCGGGGATACGCAGTATTTT. Translated, it gives CASSVRGGGTSGDTQYF.

V usage is TRBV19 and J usage is TRBJ1-1; 9 nucleotides align to TRBD1. Germline loops: CDR1 LNHDA, CDR2 SQIVND (reference sequence). V lost 11 bases, J lost 1 base, and 5 bases stayed unmatched. The CDR3 is 13 amino acids. In nucleotides, the CDR3 is TGTGCCTCCCGACAGGGGGGGAACACTGAAGCTTTCTTT. This sequence encodes CASRQGGNTEAFF.

The V gene is TRBV27, the J gene TRBJ2-3, with 11 bases that match TRBD2. This CDR3 spans 18 amino acids. V lost 7 bases and J lost 0; bases outside the gene matches: 12. CDR1 is MNHEY, CDR2 SMNVEV, per germline (reference sequence). The CDR3 reads CASTATPGLADSTDTQYF. In nucleotides, the CDR3 is TGTGCCAGCACCGCAACGCCGGGACTAGCGGATAGCACAGATACGCAGTATTTT.

The genes are TRBV30 and TRBJ1-2; D is uncertain. Trimming pared 0 bases from V and 4 bases from J, leaving 6 bases between. The CDR3 is 12 amino acids. Germline V gene sequence: CDR1 GTSNPN, CDR2 SVGIG (reference sequence). CDR3 DNA sequence: TGTGCCTGGAGTGTTAGTACCTATGGCTACACCTTC. As protein: CAWSVSTYGYTF.

V is TRBV18 and J is TRBJ1-1, with D possibly matching TRBD1 (6 bases). The CDR3 totals 12 residues. Trimming took 4 bases from V and 4 from J, leaving 7 bases between them. Germline CDR1 KGHSH, CDR2 LQKENI. The CDR3 DNA reads TGTGCCAGCTCACTACAGGGCACTGAAGCTTTCTTT. Amino acids: CASSLQGTEAFF. Full variable domain (missing parts from reference TRBV18 and TRBJ1-1): NAGVMQNPRHLVRRRGQEARLRCSPMKGHSHVYWYRQLPEEGLKFMVYLQKENIIDESGMPKERFSAEFPKEGPSILRIQQVVRGDSAAYFCASSLQGTEAFFGQGTRLTVV.

The chain employs TRBV7-8 and TRBJ1-5; D might be TRBD1 (6 bases). CDR1 SGHVS and CDR2 FQNEAQ come from the germline V gene. The CDR3 runs to 13 residues. V dropped 3 bases and J dropped 5 bases, with 8 bases sitting between them. As DNA, the CDR3 is TGTGCCAGCAGCTTCAGGGGTGATCAGCCCCAGCATTTT. The encoded protein is CASSFRGDQPQHF.

The chain links TRBV10-2 to TRBJ2-5, with D perhaps TRBD2 (7 bases). The CDR3 length is 14 residues. Germline CDR1 is WSHSY and CDR2 is SAAADI. Trimming took off 2 bases at V and 5 bases at J, with 12 bases between the two ends. CDR3 loop: CASSEVGGQETQYF. CDR3 nucleotides: TGCGCCAGCAGTGAGGTCGGGGGGCAGGAGACCCAGTACTTC.

The V call is TRBV9, the J call TRBJ2-5, with a tentative D call TRBD2 (6 bases). The CDR3 consists of 14 residues. With 3 bases removed from V and 0 bases from J, the gap between germline ends came to 9 bases. Germline CDR1 is SGDLS and CDR2 is YYNGEE. The CDR3 region has the DNA TGTGCCAGCAGCGCCCGGACTAACCAAGAGACCCAGTACTTC. Protein product: CASSARTNQETQYF. Together with reference TRBV9 and TRBJ2-5, the CDR3 gives the full variable domain: DSGVTQTPKHLITATGQRVTLRCSPRSGDLSVYWYQQSLDQGLQFLIQYYNGEERAKGNILERFSAQQFPDLHSELNLSSLELGDSALYFCASSARTNQETQYFGPGTRLLVL.

The chain carries TRBV29-1 and TRBJ1-2, with a possible D match to TRBD1 (6 bases). Between the trimmed V and J ends, which lost 2 bases and 4 bases, there was a span of 23 bases. Germline V CDR1 and CDR2: SQVTM, ANQGSEA. The CDR3 is 17 residues long. CDR3 sequence (DNA): TGCAGCGTTGAACCTGAGCTTTTTCCAGGGGCTCGCTATGGCTACACCTTC. This sequence encodes CSVEPELFPGARYGYTF.

This chain joins TRBV5-1 and TRBJ1-2; 9 nucleotides agree with TRBD1. V lost 0 bases and J lost 2; bases outside the gene matches: 2. CDR3 length: 15 residues. CDR1 and CDR2 (germline): SGHRS, YFSETQ. The CDR3 here is CASSLGDRENYGYTF. The CDR3 DNA reads as TGCGCCAGCAGCTTGGGGGACAGGGAAAACTATGGCTACACCTTC.

CDR3 DNA: TGCGCCAGCGGAGCGGGGGTTGAGGATACGCAGTATTTT. It is translated as CASGAGVEDTQYF. The chain employs TRBV5-1 and TRBJ2-3, with 8 positions matching TRBD2. The germline V gene has CDR1 SGHRS and CDR2 YFSETQ. V shed 7 bases, J shed 6 bases, and the junction held 7 bases outside the gene matches. The CDR3 loop spans 13 amino acids.

The rearrangement links TRBV2 to TRBJ2-7, with unresolved D. Germline-derived CDR1 and CDR2 are SNHLY and FYNNEI. The length of the CDR3 is 15 residues. Trimming left V 3 bases short and J 0 bases short, with 12 bases between. The CDR3 DNA is TGTGCCAGCAGTGAGTGGCAGGCCACCTCCTACGAGCAGTACTTC. This gives the protein CASSEWQATSYEQYF.

CDR3 bases: TGCGCCAGCAGCCTCCAGGGGAATGCTAATGAAAAACTGTTTTTT. Its protein is CASSLQGNANEKLFF. The chain recombines TRBV5-1 with TRBJ1-4, with a tentative D call TRBD1 (6 bases). V was cut by 4 bases and J by 3 bases, with 13 bases left in between. The CDR3 totals 15 residues. CDR1 and CDR2 from the germline V gene are SGHRS and YFSETQ. Drawing the rest from reference TRBV5-1 and TRBJ1-4, the complete variable domain is KAGVTQTPRYLIKTRGQQVTLSCSPISGHRSVSWYQQTPGQGLQFLFEYFSETQRNKGNFPGRFSGRQFSNSRSEMNVSTLELGDSALYLCASSLQGNANEKLFFGSGTQLSVL.

The chain has TRBV4-2 and TRBJ1-2, with 7 bases matching TRBD1. V lost 5 bases and J lost 0; bases outside the gene matches: 6. The CDR3 is made up of 15 amino acids. Germline V CDR1 and CDR2: LGHNA, YNFKEQ. This CDR3 reads CASSSPDRANYGYTF. The DNA of the CDR3 is TGTGCCAGCAGCTCTCCTGACAGGGCTAACTATGGCTACACCTTC.